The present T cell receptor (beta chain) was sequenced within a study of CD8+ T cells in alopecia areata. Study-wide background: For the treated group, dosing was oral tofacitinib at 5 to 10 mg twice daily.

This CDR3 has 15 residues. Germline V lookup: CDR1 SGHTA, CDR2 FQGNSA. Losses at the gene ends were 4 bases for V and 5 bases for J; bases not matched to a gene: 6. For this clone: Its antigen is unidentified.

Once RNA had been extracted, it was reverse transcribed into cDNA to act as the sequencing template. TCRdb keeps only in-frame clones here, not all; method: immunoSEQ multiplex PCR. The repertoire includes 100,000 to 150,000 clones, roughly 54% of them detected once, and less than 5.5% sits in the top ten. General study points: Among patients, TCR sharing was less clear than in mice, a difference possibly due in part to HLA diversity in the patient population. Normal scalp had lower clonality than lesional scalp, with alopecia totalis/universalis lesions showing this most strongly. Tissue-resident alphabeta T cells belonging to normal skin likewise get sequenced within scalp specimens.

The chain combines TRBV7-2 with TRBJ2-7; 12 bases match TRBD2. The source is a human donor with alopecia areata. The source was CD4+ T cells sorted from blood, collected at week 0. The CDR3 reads CASSYTLAGGDEQYF. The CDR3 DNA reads TGTGCCAGCAGCTATACACTAGCGGGAGGAGACGAGCAGTACTTC.